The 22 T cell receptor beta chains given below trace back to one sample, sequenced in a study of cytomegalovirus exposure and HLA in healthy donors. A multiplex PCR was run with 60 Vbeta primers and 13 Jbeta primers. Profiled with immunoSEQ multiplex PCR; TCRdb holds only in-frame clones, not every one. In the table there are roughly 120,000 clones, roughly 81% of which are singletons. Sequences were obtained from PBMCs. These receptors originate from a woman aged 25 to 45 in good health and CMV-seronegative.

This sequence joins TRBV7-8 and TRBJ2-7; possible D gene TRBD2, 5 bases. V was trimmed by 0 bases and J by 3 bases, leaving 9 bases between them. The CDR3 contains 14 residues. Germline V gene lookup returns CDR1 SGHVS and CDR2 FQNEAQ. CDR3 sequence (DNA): TGTGCCAGCAGCTTAGCGGGAGATGGCTACGAGCAGTACTTC. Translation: CASSLAGDGYEQYF.

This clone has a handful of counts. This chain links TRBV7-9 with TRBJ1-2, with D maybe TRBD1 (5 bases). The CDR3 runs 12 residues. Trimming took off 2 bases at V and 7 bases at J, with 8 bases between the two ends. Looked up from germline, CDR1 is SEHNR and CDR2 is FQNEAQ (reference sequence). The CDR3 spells CASSLIRGGYTF. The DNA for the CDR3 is TGTGCCAGCAGCTTAATAAGGGGTGGCTACACCTTC.

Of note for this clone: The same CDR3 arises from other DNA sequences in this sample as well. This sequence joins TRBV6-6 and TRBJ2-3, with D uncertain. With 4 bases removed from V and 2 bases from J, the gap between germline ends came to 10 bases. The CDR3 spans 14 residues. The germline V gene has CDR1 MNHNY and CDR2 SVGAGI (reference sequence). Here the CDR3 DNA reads TGTGCCAGCAGTTTCGCAGTCACCACAGATACGCAGTATTTT. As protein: CASSFAVTTDTQYF.

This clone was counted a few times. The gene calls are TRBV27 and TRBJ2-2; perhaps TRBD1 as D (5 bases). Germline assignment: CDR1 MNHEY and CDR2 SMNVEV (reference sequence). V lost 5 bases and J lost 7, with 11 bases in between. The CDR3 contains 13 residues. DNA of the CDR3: TGTGCCAGCAGTCCCGGACAAAGCGGGGAGCTGTTTTTT. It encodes CASSPGQSGELFF.

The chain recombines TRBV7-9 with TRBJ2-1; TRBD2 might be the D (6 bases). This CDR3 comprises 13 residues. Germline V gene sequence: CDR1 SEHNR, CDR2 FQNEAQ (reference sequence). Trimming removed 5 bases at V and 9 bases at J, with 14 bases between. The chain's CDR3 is CASSQPGGTEQFF. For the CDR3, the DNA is TGTGCCAGCAGCCAACCGGGCGGGACTGAGCAGTTCTTC.

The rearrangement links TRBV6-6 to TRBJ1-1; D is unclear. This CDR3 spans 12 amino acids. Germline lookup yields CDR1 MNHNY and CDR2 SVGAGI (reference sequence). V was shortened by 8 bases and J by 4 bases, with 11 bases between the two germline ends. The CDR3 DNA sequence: TGTGCCAGCGCTCAGGAGGTCACTGAAGCTTTCTTT. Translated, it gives CASAQEVTEAFF.

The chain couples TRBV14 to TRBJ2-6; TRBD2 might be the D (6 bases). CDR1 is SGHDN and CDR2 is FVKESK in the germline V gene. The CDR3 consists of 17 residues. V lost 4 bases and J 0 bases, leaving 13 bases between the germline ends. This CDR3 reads CASSPLARTSGANVLTF. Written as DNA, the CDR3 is TGTGCCAGCAGCCCACTAGCCCGGACCTCTGGGGCCAACGTCCTGACTTTC.

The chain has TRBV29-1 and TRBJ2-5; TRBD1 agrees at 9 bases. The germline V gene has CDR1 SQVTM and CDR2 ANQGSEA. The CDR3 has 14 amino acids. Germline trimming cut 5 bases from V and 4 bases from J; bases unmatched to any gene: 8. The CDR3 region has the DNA TGCAGCGTTCATGGGACAGGGACGAGAGAGACCCAGTACTTC. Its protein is CSVHGTGTRETQYF.

DNA for the CDR3: TGTGCCAGCAGCTTAGGGGGACAGGGGGCCACCGGGGAGCTGTTTTTT. This encodes CASSLGGQGATGELFF. The J gene is TRBJ2-2, the V gene TRBV7-2; 12 nucleotides line up with TRBD1. Trimming removed 1 base from V and 4 bases from J; junction bases left unmatched: 1. Per the germline V gene, CDR1 is SGHTA and CDR2 is FQGNSA. The CDR3 totals 16 residues.

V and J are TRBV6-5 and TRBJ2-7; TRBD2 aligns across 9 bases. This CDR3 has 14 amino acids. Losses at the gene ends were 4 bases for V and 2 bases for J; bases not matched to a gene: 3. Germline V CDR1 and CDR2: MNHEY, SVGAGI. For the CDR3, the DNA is TGTGCCAGCAGTTTTTCTAGCGGGACCTACGAGCAGTACTTC. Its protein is CASSFSSGTYEQYF.

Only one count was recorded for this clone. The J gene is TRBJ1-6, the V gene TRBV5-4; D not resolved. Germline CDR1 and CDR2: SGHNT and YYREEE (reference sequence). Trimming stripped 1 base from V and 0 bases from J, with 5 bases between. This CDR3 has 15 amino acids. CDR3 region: CASSLWSSYNSPLHF. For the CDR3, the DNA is TGTGCCAGCAGCTTGTGGAGCTCCTATAATTCACCCCTCCACTTT.

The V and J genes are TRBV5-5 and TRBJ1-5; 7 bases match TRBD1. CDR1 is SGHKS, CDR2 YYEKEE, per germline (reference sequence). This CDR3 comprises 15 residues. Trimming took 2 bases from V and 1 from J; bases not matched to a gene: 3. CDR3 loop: CASSFRQGSNQPQHF. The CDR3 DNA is TGTGCCAGCAGCTTCCGACAGGGCAGCAATCAGCCCCAGCATTTT. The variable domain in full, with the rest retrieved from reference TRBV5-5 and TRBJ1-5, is DAGVTQSPTHLIKTRGQQVTLRCSPISGHKSVSWYQQVLGQGPQFIFQYYEKEERGRGNFPDRFSARQFPNYSSELNVNALLLGDSALYLCASSFRQGSNQPQHFGDGTRLSIL.

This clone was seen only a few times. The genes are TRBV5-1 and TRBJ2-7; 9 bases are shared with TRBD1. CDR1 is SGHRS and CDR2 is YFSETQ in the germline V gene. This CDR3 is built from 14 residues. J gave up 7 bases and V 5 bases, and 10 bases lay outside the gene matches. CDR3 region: CASSHPGQGGEQYF. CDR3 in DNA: TGCGCCAGCAGTCATCCGGGACAGGGAGGTGAGCAGTACTTC.

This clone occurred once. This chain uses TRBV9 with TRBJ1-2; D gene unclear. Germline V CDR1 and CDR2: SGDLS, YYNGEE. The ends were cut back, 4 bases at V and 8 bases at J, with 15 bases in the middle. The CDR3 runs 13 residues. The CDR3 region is CASSPRAAWGYTF. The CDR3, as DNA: TGTGCCAGCAGCCCCCGAGCGGCTTGGGGCTACACCTTC. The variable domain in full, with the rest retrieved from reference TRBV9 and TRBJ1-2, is DSGVTQTPKHLITATGQRVTLRCSPRSGDLSVYWYQQSLDQGLQFLIQYYNGEERAKGNILERFSAQQFPDLHSELNLSSLELGDSALYFCASSPRAAWGYTFGSGTRLTVV.

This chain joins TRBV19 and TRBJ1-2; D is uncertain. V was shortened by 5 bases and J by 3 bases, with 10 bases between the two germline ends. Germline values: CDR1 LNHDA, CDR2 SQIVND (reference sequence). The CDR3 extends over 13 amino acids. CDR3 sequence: CASSATLHYGYTF. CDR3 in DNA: TGTGCCAGTAGTGCGACACTTCACTATGGCTACACCTTC.

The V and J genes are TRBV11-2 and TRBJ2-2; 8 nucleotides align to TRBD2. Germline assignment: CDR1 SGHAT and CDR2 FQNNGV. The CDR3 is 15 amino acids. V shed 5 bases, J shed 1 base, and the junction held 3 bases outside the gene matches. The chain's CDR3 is CASSAGGVNTGELFF. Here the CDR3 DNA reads TGTGCCAGCAGCGCGGGAGGTGTGAACACCGGGGAGCTGTTTTTT.

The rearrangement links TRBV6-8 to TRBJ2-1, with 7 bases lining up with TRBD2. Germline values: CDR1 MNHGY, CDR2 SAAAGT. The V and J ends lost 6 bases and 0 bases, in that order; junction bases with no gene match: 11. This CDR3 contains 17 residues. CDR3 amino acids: CASSQDVAGTSYNEQFF. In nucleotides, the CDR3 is TGTGCCAGCAGCCAAGATGTAGCGGGTACCTCCTACAATGAGCAGTTCTTC.

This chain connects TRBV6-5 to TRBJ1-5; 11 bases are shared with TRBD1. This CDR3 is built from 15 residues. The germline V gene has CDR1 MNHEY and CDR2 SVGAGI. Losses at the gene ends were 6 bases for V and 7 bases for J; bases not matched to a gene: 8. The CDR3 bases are TGTGCCAGCAGGCCCCTTGGGACAGGGGGACAGCCCCAGCATTTT. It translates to CASRPLGTGGQPQHF.

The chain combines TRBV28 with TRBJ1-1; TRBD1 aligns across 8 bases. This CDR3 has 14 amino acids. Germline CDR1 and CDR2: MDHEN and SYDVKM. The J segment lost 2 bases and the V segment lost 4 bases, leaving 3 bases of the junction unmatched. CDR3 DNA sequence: TGTGCCAGCAGTTCAGGGGGCTCAAACACTGAAGCTTTCTTT. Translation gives CASSSGGSNTEAFF.

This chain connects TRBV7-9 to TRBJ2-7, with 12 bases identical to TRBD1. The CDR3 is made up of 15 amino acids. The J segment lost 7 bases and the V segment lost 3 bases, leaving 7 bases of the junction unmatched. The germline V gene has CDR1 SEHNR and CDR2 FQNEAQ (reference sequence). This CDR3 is CASSFLGQGAGEQYF. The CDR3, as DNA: TGTGCCAGCAGCTTCCTGGGACAGGGGGCGGGGGAGCAGTACTTC.

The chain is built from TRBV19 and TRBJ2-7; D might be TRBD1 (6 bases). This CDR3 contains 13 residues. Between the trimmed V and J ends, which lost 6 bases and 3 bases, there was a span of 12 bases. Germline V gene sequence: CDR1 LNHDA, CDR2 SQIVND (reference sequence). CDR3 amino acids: CASSPGHGYEQYF. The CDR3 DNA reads TGTGCCAGTAGCCCGGGACACGGCTACGAGCAGTACTTC.

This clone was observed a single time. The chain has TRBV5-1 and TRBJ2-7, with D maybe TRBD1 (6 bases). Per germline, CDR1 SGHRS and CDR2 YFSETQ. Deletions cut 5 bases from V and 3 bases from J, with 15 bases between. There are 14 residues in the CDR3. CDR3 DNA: TGCGCCAGCAGACCGGGCACAGGGAACTACGAGCAGTACTTC. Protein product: CASRPGTGNYEQYF.